This TCR beta chain was sequenced for a study of T cell responses to AZD1222 COVID-19 vaccine. The CDR3 loop spans 14 amino acids. Germline V CDR1 and CDR2: MNHEY, SVGAGI. V was shortened by 7 bases and J by 4 bases, with 16 bases between the two germline ends. Comment on this clone: Its antigen is as yet unknown.

Findings and caveats of the study: Repertoires were obtained solely post-peak T cell response. Donors were mostly white British, more females; clonal diversity possibly underestimated.

Produced via immunoSEQ multiplex PCR; TCRdb's table is partial and in-frame only. The table lists about 180,000 clones, around 88% of them singletons. The gene calls are TRBV6-5 and TRBJ1-1, with D maybe TRBD1 (6 bases). Sequencing was performed on peripheral blood, taken on day 0 of AZD1222 vaccination. The origin of this receptor is an adult in good health. The CDR3 nucleotides are TGTGCCAGCACCCGACCGGGGGCGCGCACTGAAGCTTTCTTT. This encodes CASTRPGARTEAFF.